The 10 T cell receptor beta chains below were found in one sample sequenced in a study of blood T cell repertoires in COVID-19 (dated by TCRdb to the early 2020s). Preparation of the library involved the immunoSEQ multiplex PCR assay. This immuneACCESS table, as held by TCRdb, lists in-frame sequences with V and J called but not all clones. Of the missing ones, under half trace to an unresolved V gene in checked studies; the others have no known cause. This sample has tens of thousands of clones in its table, and roughly 90% of those were observed once. Of the sample, less than 3.5% is held by the ten largest clones. Sequences were obtained from peripheral blood. The receptors here all came from a man aged 50 to 59 with COVID-19, enrolled during active disease.

The V and J genes are TRBV3-1 (or the pseudogene TRBV3-2) and TRBJ2-3; D unclear. CDR1 and CDR2 from the germline V gene are LGHDT and YNNKEL (reference sequence). With 2 bases removed from V and 6 bases from J, the gap between germline ends came to 9 bases. The CDR3 is 13 residues long. This CDR3 is CASSQLLLDTQYF. CDR3 coding DNA: TGTGCCAGCAGCCAACTACTGCTTGATACGCAGTATTTT.

This sequence joins TRBV14 and TRBJ1-1; D is perhaps TRBD1 (6 bases). V was pared by 6 bases and J by 1 base, with 21 bases between. The CDR3 has 17 amino acids. The germline V gene encodes CDR1 SGHDN and CDR2 FVKESK. The CDR3 coding sequence is TGTGCCAGCAGGCCGACCGGGACAAGAAGTGGGAACACTGAAGCTTTCTTT. Translated, it gives CASRPTGTRSGNTEAFF.

The V gene is TRBV28, the J gene TRBJ1-1; D not certain. CDR1 is MDHEN and CDR2 is SYDVKM in the germline V gene. Trimming left V 3 bases short and J 0 bases short, with 8 bases between. The CDR3 has 14 residues. CDR3 DNA sequence: TGTGCCAGCAGTTTTCTCCTGTTGAACACTGAAGCTTTCTTT. Amino acid sequence: CASSFLLLNTEAFF.

J is TRBJ1-3 and V is TRBV3-1 (or the pseudogene TRBV3-2); D is perhaps TRBD1 (6 bases). The V and J ends lost 5 bases and 1 base respectively, with 12 bases between them. Per germline, CDR1 LGHDT and CDR2 YNNKEL (reference sequence). The length of the CDR3 is 15 residues. The chain's CDR3 is CASSWVGGSGNTIYF. The CDR3 nucleotides are TGTGCCAGCAGCTGGGTAGGGGGATCTGGAAACACCATATATTTT.

The CDR3 nucleotides read TGTGCCAGCAGCCAGGGACAGTGGAATTCACCCCTCCACTTT. Translated: CASSQGQWNSPLHF. The genes are TRBV3-1 (or the pseudogene TRBV3-2) and TRBJ1-6; TRBD1 matches 7 bases. The trim removed 3 bases at V and 7 bases at J, leaving 3 bases unmatched. This CDR3 has 14 amino acids. From germline, CDR1 is LGHDT and CDR2 YNNKEL (reference sequence).

The chain joins TRBV19 to TRBJ1-3; D is undetermined. V dropped 5 bases and J dropped 0 bases, with 14 bases sitting between them. There are 16 residues in the CDR3. CDR1 is LNHDA, CDR2 SQIVND, per germline (reference sequence). CDR3 nucleotide sequence: TGTGCCAGTAGTGAGGGCAGGAGGAGCTCTGGAAACACCATATATTTT. Residues: CASSEGRRSSGNTIYF. Complete variable domain (other parts from reference TRBV19 and TRBJ1-3): DGGITQSPKYLFRKEGQNVTLSCEQNLNHDAMYWYRQDPGQGLRLIYYSQIVNDFQKGDIAEGYSVSREKKESFPLTVTSAQKNPTAFYLCASSEGRRSSGNTIYFGEGSWLTVV.

The V call is TRBV5-1, the J call TRBJ2-1, with D maybe TRBD1 (6 bases). The CDR3 consists of 17 residues. V lost 4 bases, J lost 0 bases, and 17 bases lay in between. CDR1 and CDR2 from the germline V gene are SGHRS and YFSETQ. CDR3 in DNA: TGCGCCAGCAGCATGGGGGCTCAGGGGCCCTCCTACAATGAGCAGTTCTTC. Encoded protein: CASSMGAQGPSYNEQFF. The full variable domain, its missing parts supplied by reference TRBV5-1 and TRBJ2-1, is KAGVTQTPRYLIKTRGQQVTLSCSPISGHRSVSWYQQTPGQGLQFLFEYFSETQRNKGNFPGRFSGRQFSNSRSEMNVSTLELGDSALYLCASSMGAQGPSYNEQFFGPGTRLTVL.

This chain links TRBV28 with TRBJ1-5, with TRBD1 as a possible D gene (5 bases). V lost 5 bases, J lost 7 bases, and 9 bases lay in between. This CDR3 contains 12 residues. CDR1 and CDR2 (germline): MDHEN, SYDVKM. CDR3 region: CASSTQAQPQHF. The CDR3 DNA reads TGTGCCAGCAGTACACAGGCCCAGCCCCAGCATTTT.

CDR3 DNA sequence: TGTGCCAGCAGGCCGGAGGCTTTCTACGAGCAGTACTTC. Its protein is CASRPEAFYEQYF. This rearrangement joins TRBV25-1 to TRBJ2-7, with D perhaps matching TRBD2 (5 bases). Germline-derived CDR1 and CDR2 are MGHDK and SYGVNS. V was cut by 6 bases and J by 3 bases, with 12 bases left in between. This CDR3 is 13 amino acids long.

The gene calls are TRBV6-5 and TRBJ1-5; 7 nucleotides line up with TRBD1. With 6 bases clipped from V and 0 bases from J, the junction kept 5 bases outside the gene matches. Germline V gene data show CDR1 as MNHEY and CDR2 as SVGAGI. The CDR3 sequence is 15 residues long. DNA of the CDR3: TGTGCCAGCAGACAGACAGGGTATAGCAATCAGCCCCAGCATTTT. Residues: CASRQTGYSNQPQHF.